Listed below are T cell receptor beta chains from one sample, sequenced in a study of cytomegalovirus exposure and HLA in healthy donors. Measured with immunoSEQ multiplex PCR; TCRdb has only the in-frame clones, and not every one. The repertoire holds about 200,000 clones, around 80% seen once, with around 1.9% in the top ten. Sequenced input: PBMCs. The receptor source for this set is a young man in good health and CMV-seronegative. Both conserved end residues are part of each CDR3. Each record gives: J gene, clone size, V gene, D gene, CDR3 protein, CDR3 DNA. The D gene is left open where the match is weak. Only some rows state a clone size, as once, few, many or a class for expanded clones.

TRBJ1-1 - TRBV29-1 - CSVGIMNTEAFF TGCAGCGTCGGTATCATGAACACTGAAGCTTTCTTT
TRBJ2-7 - TRBV6-6 - CASSYSLTDEQYF TGTGCCAGCAGTTACTCCTTGACAGACGAGCAGTACTTC
TRBJ1-2 - TRBV6-6 - CASSPARGYGYTF TGTGCCAGCAGCCCCGCCAGGGGCTATGGCTACACCTTC
TRBJ2-3 - TRBV5-6 - CASSISQGGSATDTQYF TGTGCCAGCAGCATCTCGCAGGGGGGATCCGCAACAGATACGCAGTATTTT
TRBJ2-7 - TRBV29-1 - CSVGDNSYEQYF TGCAGCGTTGGGGACAACTCCTACGAGCAGTACTTC
TRBJ1-2 - TRBV2 TRBD1 CASSVTGGVGYGYTF TGTGCCAGCAGTGTAACAGGGGGCGTCGGCTATGGCTACACCTTC
TRBJ1-4 - TRBV7-9 TRBD1 CASSPRQGPTNEKLFF TGTGCCAGCAGCCCCCGACAGGGGCCAACTAATGAAAAACTGTTTTTT
TRBJ1-5 - TRBV28 - CASRPRLGRNSNQPQHF TGTGCCAGCCGACCGCGACTAGGACGGAATAGCAATCAGCCCCAGCATTTT
TRBJ2-7 few TRBV21-1 - CASSKSGPSYEQYF TGTGCCAGCAGCAAATCAGGGCCTAGCTACGAGCAGTACTTC
TRBJ1-1 - TRBV7-9 - CASSPKGGTEAFF TGTGCCAGCAGCCCCAAAGGGGGCACTGAAGCTTTCTTT
TRBJ1-4 once TRBV5-6 - CASSVDSLNEKLFF TGTGCCAGCAGCGTGGACAGCCTGAATGAAAAACTGTTTTTT
TRBJ2-7 - TRBV11-3 TRBD1 CASSWGQGDSYEQYF TGTGCCAGCAGCTGGGGACAGGGCGACTCCTACGAGCAGTACTTC
TRBJ1-4 - TRBV7-9 TRBD1 CASSRGQGGEEKLFF TGTGCCAGCAGCCGAGGACAGGGAGGGGAGGAAAAACTGTTTTTT
TRBJ2-7 - TRBV27 TRBD2 CASSSGRARHEQYF TGTGCCAGCAGTTCCGGGAGGGCCCGGCACGAGCAGTACTTC
TRBJ2-7 - TRBV11-2 - CASSRGMSYEQYF TGTGCCAGCAGTCGGGGTATGTCCTACGAGCAGTACTTC
TRBJ1-5 few TRBV4-1 - CASSLGDQPQHF TGCGCCAGCAGCCTAGGGGATCAGCCCCAGCATTTT
TRBJ2-1 - TRBV27 TRBD1 CASSWTGGNEQFF TGTGCCAGCAGTTGGACAGGGGGCAATGAGCAGTTCTTC
TRBJ1-5 - TRBV5-4 - CASSLGGQSNQPQHF TGTGCCAGCAGCTTGGGGGGGCAGAGCAATCAGCCCCAGCATTTT
TRBJ2-2 once TRBV6-5 TRBD1 CASRGTGVTGELFF TGTGCCAGCAGGGGGACAGGGGTCACCGGGGAGCTGTTTTTT
TRBJ1-4 - TRBV28 - CASSLTDINEKLFF TGTGCCAGCAGTTTAACGGACATAAATGAAAAACTGTTTTTT
TRBJ2-7 - TRBV9 TRBD2 CASSATSGSFNEQYF TGTGCCAGCAGCGCGACTAGCGGGAGCTTCAACGAGCAGTACTTC
TRBJ2-1 - TRBV7-3 TRBD2 CASSPRTSGRVYNEQFF TGTGCCAGCAGCCCAAGGACTAGCGGGAGGGTCTACAATGAGCAGTTCTTC
TRBJ1-1 - TRBV29-1 TRBD1 CSATGQTNTEAFF TGCAGCGCTACGGGACAGACGAACACTGAAGCTTTCTTT
TRBJ2-7 - TRBV5-1 - CASSLEPGSAYEQYF TGCGCCAGCAGCTTGGAGCCGGGGTCGGCCTACGAGCAGTACTTC
TRBJ1-1 - TRBV7-9 TRBD1 CASSPTGGYNTEAFF TGTGCCAGCAGCCCCACAGGGGGCTACAACACTGAAGCTTTCTTT
TRBJ2-5 - TRBV5-1 - CASSFTGQETQYF TGCGCCAGCAGCTTCACAGGGCAAGAGACCCAGTACTTC
TRBJ2-1 few TRBV11-1 TRBD1 CASSLGPGQGSSYNEQFF TGTGCCAGCAGCTTAGGCCCCGGACAGGGAAGCTCCTACAATGAGCAGTTCTTC
TRBJ2-3 - TRBV5-4 TRBD1 CASSSKGQGVGDTQYF TGTGCCAGCAGCAGTAAAGGACAGGGAGTGGGAGATACGCAGTATTTT
TRBJ1-3 - TRBV7-2 - CASRTGFGNTIYF TGTGCCAGCAGGACAGGTTTCGGAAACACCATATATTTT
TRBJ2-3 - TRBV7-3 - CASSLLGSTDTQYF TGTGCCAGCAGCTTACTCGGGAGCACAGATACGCAGTATTTT
TRBJ1-1 - TRBV28 TRBD1 CASRETGVRTEAFF TGTGCCAGCAGGGAAACAGGGGTTCGGACTGAAGCTTTCTTT
TRBJ2-1 - TRBV9 - CASSAGHLSYNEQFF TGTGCCAGCAGCGCGGGACACTTGTCCTACAATGAGCAGTTCTTC
TRBJ2-7 - TRBV2 TRBD2 CASRGGAGGSYEQYF TGTGCCAGCAGGGGGGGAGCGGGAGGGTCCTACGAGCAGTACTTC
TRBJ2-5 once TRBV4-1 - CASSQGQGSETQYF TGCGCCAGCAGCCAAGGGCAGGGGTCAGAGACCCAGTACTTC
TRBJ2-1 - TRBV7-2 - CASSLPGRTSYNEQFF TGTGCCAGCAGCTTACCAGGCCGCACATCCTACAATGAGCAGTTCTTC
TRBJ1-5 - TRBV7-9 TRBD1 CASSSQTGGGQPQHF TGTGCCAGCAGCTCCCAAACAGGGGGCGGACAGCCCCAGCATTTT
TRBJ2-1 - TRBV4-2 TRBD2 CASSLWTSVDNEQFF TGTGCCAGCAGCTTGTGGACTAGCGTAGACAATGAGCAGTTCTTC
TRBJ1-6 - TRBV4-1 - CASSQDRDSPLHF TGCGCCAGCAGCCAAGATCGGGATTCACCCCTCCACTTT
TRBJ1-1 - TRBV18 TRBD1 CASSPTPGQLNTEAFF TGTGCCAGCTCACCAACGCCGGGACAGTTAAACACTGAAGCTTTCTTT
TRBJ2-1 few TRBV11-2 TRBD2 CASSYLAGVSEQFF TGTGCCAGCAGCTATCTAGCGGGAGTGAGTGAGCAGTTCTTC
TRBJ1-2 few TRBV29-1 - CSVSGSASYGYTF TGCAGCGTTTCTGGGAGTGCAAGCTATGGCTACACCTTC